This is a list of T cell receptor beta chains from one sample in a study of cytomegalovirus exposure and HLA in healthy donors. TCRdb's table, derived via immunoSEQ multiplex PCR, lists solely in-frame clones and lacks some. The sample lists over 100,000 clones; 80% to 90% were seen once. Input material: PBMCs. All receptors come from a woman in her late teens or twenties in good health and CMV-seronegative. Both conserved end residues are part of each CDR3. The order of the fields is CDR3 DNA, CDR3 protein, J gene, clone size, V gene, D gene. The D gene is left open where the match is weak. Size values are once, few and many counts, or a class for expanded clones, and some rows have none.

TGTGCCAGCAGCTTAGACAACCAAGAGACCCAGTACTTC | CASSLDNQETQYF | TRBJ2-5 | - | TRBV7-9 | -
TGTGCCAGCAGTGAAGCGGGGGACTCCAAAGGTACGCAGTATTTT | CASSEAGDSKGTQYF | TRBJ2-3 | once | TRBV2 | -
TGTGCCAGCAGTCGGACAGGGATGCGGGGCTACACCTTC | CASSRTGMRGYTF | TRBJ1-2 | - | TRBV6-5 | TRBD1
TGTGCCACTCCCGCCGGGGGGCAAGAGACCCAGTACTTC | CATPAGGQETQYF | TRBJ2-5 | - | TRBV15 | TRBD2
TGTGCCAGCAGGAGGGACAGCTCCTACGAGCAGTACTTC | CASRRDSSYEQYF | TRBJ2-7 | - | TRBV6-5 | TRBD1
TGTGCCAGTAGTATAGGCAGGGGTTTGAATCAGCCCCAGCATTTT | CASSIGRGLNQPQHF | TRBJ1-5 | - | TRBV19 | -
TGTGCCAGCGGCCGCCGGACTCGGGGCGGGGAGCTGTTTTTT | CASGRRTRGGELFF | TRBJ2-2 | - | TRBV7-9 | -
TGCGCCAGCAGCCAAGTTGCCGGGACAGGGGTCCGGGATACGCAGTATTTT | CASSQVAGTGVRDTQYF | TRBJ2-3 | - | TRBV4-1 | TRBD1
TGTGCCAGCAGCGTCCAGACAGAGAACACTGAAGCTTTCTTT | CASSVQTENTEAFF | TRBJ1-1 | - | TRBV9 | -
TGTGCCAGCAGCTTAGTTTCGGCTGGGGAGTCGGATATTCGTTCACCCCTCCACTTT | CASSLVSAGESDIRSPLHF | TRBJ1-6 | - | TRBV7-6 | -
TGTGCCACAGGACAGGGAAGAGGCGAGCAGTACTTC | CATGQGRGEQYF | TRBJ2-7 | - | TRBV6-1 | TRBD1
TGCAGTCCGGCGGACAGCTACGAGCAGTACTTC | CSPADSYEQYF | TRBJ2-7 | - | TRBV20-1 | -
TGTGCCAGCACCCGGGACAGGGGTCTGGGAGAGACCCAGTACTTC | CASTRDRGLGETQYF | TRBJ2-5 | - | TRBV6-1 | TRBD1
TGTGCCAGCAGTGGACAGGGAGGCGCCGAGCAGTACTTC | CASSGQGGAEQYF | TRBJ2-7 | - | TRBV6-1 | -
TGCAGCGCTACTAAACCACTGACAGTCATGAACACTGAAGCTTTCTTT | CSATKPLTVMNTEAFF | TRBJ1-1 | - | TRBV29-1 | -
TGTGCCAGCAGCTTACGGGTGACGAACACTGAAGCTTTCTTT | CASSLRVTNTEAFF | TRBJ1-1 | few | TRBV7-8 | -
TGTGCCACCCTCTCTAATGAAAAACTGTTTTTT | CATLSNEKLFF | TRBJ1-4 | - | TRBV6-6 | -
TGTGCCAGCAGCTTAGACAGGGGTTACGAGCAGTACTTC | CASSLDRGYEQYF | TRBJ2-7 | - | TRBV11-2 | -
TGTGCCAGCAGTTACGGCCAGGGAGGTCAGCCCCAGCATTTT | CASSYGQGGQPQHF | TRBJ1-5 | - | TRBV6-5 | -
TGCGCCAGCAGTTACGACAGCTCCTACGAGCAGTACTTC | CASSYDSSYEQYF | TRBJ2-7 | - | TRBV5-1 | -
TGTGCCAGCAGCTTCTCCGGGGGAGGCGGGGAGCTGTTTTTT | CASSFSGGGGELFF | TRBJ2-2 | - | TRBV5-4 | -
TGTGCCAGTAGGACAGGGGAGTTCTACGAGCAGTACTTC | CASRTGEFYEQYF | TRBJ2-7 | - | TRBV6-1 | TRBD1
TGTGCCAGCAGCTTGACCCCCGCGATCGATGAGCAGTTCTTC | CASSLTPAIDEQFF | TRBJ2-1 | once | TRBV5-6 | -
TGTGCCAGCAGTGAACCGGCGACGGGACAGTCATACAATGAGCAGTTCTTC | CASSEPATGQSYNEQFF | TRBJ2-1 | - | TRBV6-1 | TRBD1
TGTGCCAGCAGCTTAGTCGCCAGTACTAACTATGGCTACACCTTC | CASSLVASTNYGYTF | TRBJ1-2 | - | TRBV7-3 | -
TGTGCCAGTAGCCAGGGGGACAGGGGAGAGAACTATGGCTACACCTTC | CASSQGDRGENYGYTF | TRBJ1-2 | - | TRBV19 | TRBD1
TGTGCCAGCAGCGGACCGGGACAGGTAAGAAGTGAGCAGTTCTTC | CASSGPGQVRSEQFF | TRBJ2-1 | - | TRBV9 | TRBD1
TGTGCCAGCAGCACCCGCTTGGACAGGGGGAACACTGAAGCTTTCTTT | CASSTRLDRGNTEAFF | TRBJ1-1 | - | TRBV21-1 | -
TGTGCCAGCAGGCTATTATCATCGGTTCCTAGCACAGATACGCAGTATTTT | CASRLLSSVPSTDTQYF | TRBJ2-3 | few | TRBV2 | -
TGTGCCAGCAGTAATCACGACAGTCTCTGGGGCTACACCTTC | CASSNHDSLWGYTF | TRBJ1-2 | - | TRBV6-1 | -
TGTGCCAGCAGCTTTTCAGCTAGCGGGGCCCAATCCCAGTACTTC | CASSFSASGAQSQYF | TRBJ2-5 | - | TRBV11-1 | TRBD2
TGTGCCATCACCAGGACTAGCGGGGGCGAAGAGACCCAGTACTTC | CAITRTSGGEETQYF | TRBJ2-5 | - | TRBV10-3 | TRBD2
TGTGCCAGCAGCCGACAGGGTTCTCGAGGATCACCCCTCCACTTT | CASSRQGSRGSPLHF | TRBJ1-6 | - | TRBV6-5 | TRBD1
TGTGCCAGCAGCTTTAGCGGGGGGGTTAGTGAGACCCAGTACTTC | CASSFSGGVSETQYF | TRBJ2-5 | once | TRBV7-3 | TRBD2
TGCGCCAGCAGCCAAACCGCGGGGACAGATAATTCACCCCTCCACTTT | CASSQTAGTDNSPLHF | TRBJ1-6 | - | TRBV4-1 | TRBD1
TGTGCCAGCATACCCGCACCGGGACAGGGGGCACCTTACAATGAGCAGTTCTTC | CASIPAPGQGAPYNEQFF | TRBJ2-1 | - | TRBV2 | TRBD1
TGCGCCAGCAGCCAAGCAGTGGCTAGCGGGGTCTCCTACGAGCAGTACTTC | CASSQAVASGVSYEQYF | TRBJ2-7 | once | TRBV4-1 | TRBD2
TGTGCCAGCAGCGATTCCGGACAGTCACAGTACTTC | CASSDSGQSQYF | TRBJ2-7 | - | TRBV7-6 | -
TGTGCCAGCAGCCAAGAGGCCGGACAGGCCGTAAACGAAAAACTGTTTTTT | CASSQEAGQAVNEKLFF | TRBJ1-4 | - | TRBV4-2 | TRBD1
TGTGCCAGCAGCCAAGATTTTGACAGGGGTCACACCGGGGAGCTGTTTTTT | CASSQDFDRGHTGELFF | TRBJ2-2 | - | TRBV4-2 | TRBD1
TGTGCCAGCAGTACCTACTTGGAGCAGTACTTC | CASSTYLEQYF | TRBJ2-7 | few | TRBV6-5 | -
TGTGCCAGCAGCCCAGGACAGGGGTTGGTTGGCTACACCTTC | CASSPGQGLVGYTF | TRBJ1-2 | few | TRBV7-6 | TRBD1
TGCAGCGTGGGGCTAGCGGGGATGACAGATACGCAGTATTTT | CSVGLAGMTDTQYF | TRBJ2-3 | once | TRBV29-1 | TRBD2
TGCCTCCTGCCCTGGGGACAGGGTGGCGGGGGCTACACCTTC | CLLPWGQGGGGYTF | TRBJ1-2 | - | TRBV4-1 | TRBD1
TGTGCCAGCACGGCTAGCGGGGGCCCGTACCAAGAGACCCAGTACTTC | CASTASGGPYQETQYF | TRBJ2-5 | - | TRBV2 | TRBD2
TGCGCCAGCAGACCGGGACTAGTAGTGTACGAGCAGTACTTC | CASRPGLVVYEQYF | TRBJ2-7 | - | TRBV5-1 | TRBD2
TGTGCCAGCAGCGTAGGGGGTCAGGGAGGGAGGGAAGCTTTCTTT | CASSVGGQGGREAFF | TRBJ1-1 | - | TRBV9 | -
TGTGCCAGCAGCTTAGGGGTCGCCAGGGGGAGAATTTATTCACCCCTCCACTTT | CASSLGVARGRIYSPLHF | TRBJ1-6 | - | TRBV7-2 | TRBD1
TGCGCCAGCAGCCAACGAAGCGTGGACACGAGCTCCTATAATTCACCCCTCCACTTT | CASSQRSVDTSSYNSPLHF | TRBJ1-6 | - | TRBV4-1 | -